A single sample gave rise to the 24 T cell receptor beta chains below, sequenced in a study of T cell responses to AZD1222 COVID-19 vaccine. TCRdb's table, derived via immunoSEQ multiplex PCR, lists solely in-frame clones and lacks some. The sample lists 200,000 to 250,000 clones, roughly 91% seen once, with roughly 1% in the top ten. The sequencing here drew on peripheral blood, taken on day 0 of MenACWY control vaccination. Source of these receptors: an adult in good health.

This chain joins TRBV3-1 (or the pseudogene TRBV3-2) and TRBJ2-3; D perhaps matches TRBD2 (6 bases). The CDR3 totals 14 residues. The V end lost 3 bases, the J end lost 4 bases, and 11 bases lay between the germline ends. CDR1 is LGHDT and CDR2 is YNNKEL in the germline V gene (reference sequence). In DNA, the CDR3 is TGTGCCAGCAGCCACCTCGGCGGGGCAGATACGCAGTATTTT. Residues: CASSHLGGADTQYF.

This chain links TRBV30 with TRBJ1-5; unclear D gene. CDR3 length: 13 amino acids. V dropped 0 bases and J dropped 2 bases, with 5 bases sitting between them. The germline V gene encodes CDR1 GTSNPN and CDR2 SVGIG (reference sequence). Here the CDR3 reads CAWSVMGNQPQHF. In DNA, the CDR3 is TGTGCCTGGAGTGTAATGGGCAATCAGCCCCAGCATTTT.

The rearrangement uses TRBV5-1 and TRBJ1-5; no definite D call. V lost 4 bases, J lost 6 bases, and 14 bases lay in between. Germline V gives CDR1 SGHRS, CDR2 YFSETQ. The CDR3 has 14 amino acids. The CDR3 DNA sequence: TGCGCCAGCAGCCCGGGCGGGGAGGGTCAGCCCCAGCATTTT. Its protein product is CASSPGGEGQPQHF. Combining the CDR3 with reference TRBV5-1 and TRBJ1-5 gives the whole variable domain KAGVTQTPRYLIKTRGQQVTLSCSPISGHRSVSWYQQTPGQGLQFLFEYFSETQRNKGNFPGRFSGRQFSNSRSEMNVSTLELGDSALYLCASSPGGEGQPQHFGDGTRLSIL.

The V gene is TRBV5-8, the J gene TRBJ1-1; no firm D call. This CDR3 is 11 amino acids long. V lost 5 bases and J lost 3, with 5 bases in between. Germline V gives CDR1 SGHTS, CDR2 YDEGEE. CDR3 DNA sequence: TGTGCCAGCAGGCAAGACACTGAAGCTTTCTTT. Translation gives CASRQDTEAFF. The full variable domain, in which reference TRBV5-8 and TRBJ1-1 provide the parts outside the CDR3, is EAGVTQSPTHLIKTRGQQATLRCSPISGHTSVYWYQQALGLGLQFLLWYDEGEERNRGNFPPRFSGRQFPNYSSELNVNALELEDSALYLCASRQDTEAFFGQGTRLTVV.

This sequence joins TRBV19 and TRBJ2-7; D tentatively fits TRBD1 or TRBD2 (5 bases each). The length of the CDR3 is 13 residues. The germline V gene encodes CDR1 LNHDA and CDR2 SQIVND (reference sequence). Trimming removed 5 bases at V and 4 bases at J, with 12 bases between. In nucleotides, the CDR3 is TGTGCCAGTAGTCGGACTCAGGGATACGAGCAGTACTTC. It is translated as CASSRTQGYEQYF.

The chain joins TRBV5-8 to TRBJ2-3; no clear D. V gave up 1 base and J gave up 4 bases, with 10 bases separating them. Germline CDR1 reads SGHTS; CDR2 reads YDEGEE. This CDR3 comprises 14 residues. The CDR3 loop is CASSLSRPADTQYF. The CDR3 DNA reads as TGTGCCAGCAGCTTGTCCAGACCAGCAGATACGCAGTATTTT. Using reference TRBV5-8 and TRBJ2-3 for the parts outside the CDR3, the full variable domain is EAGVTQSPTHLIKTRGQQATLRCSPISGHTSVYWYQQALGLGLQFLLWYDEGEERNRGNFPPRFSGRQFPNYSSELNVNALELEDSALYLCASSLSRPADTQYFGPGTRLTVL.

The V gene is TRBV7-9, the J gene TRBJ1-5; 8 bases agree with TRBD1. The CDR3 extends over 13 amino acids. The germline CDR1 and CDR2 sequences are SEHNR and FQNEAQ (reference sequence). J was trimmed by 9 bases and V by 7 bases; bases with no gene match: 8. CDR3 sequence reads: CASTDRGPMPQHF. The CDR3 nucleotides are TGTGCCAGCACCGACAGGGGCCCGATGCCCCAGCATTTT.

The chain carries TRBV30 and TRBJ2-3; 7 nucleotides align to TRBD2. This CDR3 has 15 amino acids. The junction had 15 bases not matched to a gene; V was cut back by 8 bases and J by 4 bases. The germline V gene encodes CDR1 GTSNPN and CDR2 SVGIG (reference sequence). The CDR3 DNA follows: TGTGCCGGTGAAGACGGGGGGAAACGGCCAGATACGCAGTATTTT. Protein: CAGEDGGKRPDTQYF.

The chain links TRBV5-1 to TRBJ2-1, with D perhaps assigned TRBD1 or TRBD2 (6 bases each). Germline V gives CDR1 SGHRS, CDR2 YFSETQ. CDR3 length equals 16 residues. V shed 4 bases and J shed 3 bases, with 17 bases lying between them. DNA for the CDR3: TGCGCCAGCAGCCTGGGGGGCAGGCTGGGCTACAATGAGCAGTTCTTC. It specifies CASSLGGRLGYNEQFF.

With regard to this clone: A read error may produce the germline difference seen at one junction end. This chain joins TRBV6-5 and TRBJ1-2; D possibly corresponds to TRBD1 (6 bases). The CDR3 has 12 amino acids. Germline CDR1 reads MNHEY; CDR2 reads SVGAGI. The CDR3 region has the DNA TGCGTCGCGGGGGGCGCGATCTATGGCTACACCTTC. This codes for CVAGGAIYGYTF.

This clone was detected once. This sequence joins TRBV28 and TRBJ1-4, with a weak D call TRBD1 (6 bases). Germline V gene lookup returns CDR1 MDHEN and CDR2 SYDVKM. The CDR3 loop spans 15 amino acids. V lost 8 bases, J lost 7 bases, and 20 bases lay in between. The CDR3 loop reads CASQGLTKGGEKLFF. The CDR3 DNA follows: TGTGCCAGCCAGGGACTAACGAAGGGGGGTGAAAAACTGTTTTTT. Based on the CDR3 plus reference TRBV28 and TRBJ1-4, the full variable domain is DVKVTQSSRYLVKRTGEKVFLECVQDMDHENMFWYRQDPGLGLRLIYFSYDVKMKEKGDIPEGYSVSREKKERFSLILESASTNQTSMYLCASQGLTKGGEKLFFGSGTQLSVL.

The rearrangement uses TRBV30 and TRBJ1-3; D remains unclear. Trimming took off 1 base at V and 8 bases at J, with 12 bases between the two ends. CDR1 GTSNPN and CDR2 SVGIG come from the germline V gene (reference sequence). CDR3 length: 13 residues. CDR3 amino acids: CAWSGAVSDTIYF. CDR3 DNA: TGTGCCTGGAGTGGGGCAGTTTCTGACACCATATATTTT.

This sequence joins TRBV5-5 and TRBJ2-3, with D tentatively TRBD2 (6 bases). V lost 0 bases and J 1 base, leaving 9 bases between the germline ends. This CDR3 is 15 amino acids long. Germline CDR1 SGHKS, CDR2 YYEKEE (reference sequence). The CDR3 sequence: CASSLVGGGTDTQYF. The CDR3 coding sequence is TGTGCCAGCAGCTTGGTCGGGGGAGGCACAGATACGCAGTATTTT.

This rearrangement joins TRBV7-9 to TRBJ1-2; no firm D call. The CDR3 length is 14 residues. The V end was cut by 5 bases, the J end by 0 bases, with 10 bases between. Looked up from germline, CDR1 is SEHNR and CDR2 is FQNEAQ (reference sequence). CDR3 region: CASSQETTNYGYTF. CDR3 nucleotide sequence: TGTGCCAGCAGCCAGGAGACAACTAACTATGGCTACACCTTC. Filled out from reference TRBV7-9 and TRBJ1-2, the complete variable domain reads DTGVSQNPRHKITKRGQNVTFRCDPISEHNRLYWYRQTLGQGPEFLTYFQNEAQLEKSRLLSDRFSAERPKGSFSTLEIQRTEQGDSAMYLCASSQETTNYGYTFGSGTRLTVV.

This chain joins TRBV5-1 and TRBJ1-4; D is unclear. Germline assignment: CDR1 SGHRS and CDR2 YFSETQ. V lost 1 base to trimming and J lost 4 bases, with 14 bases between them. There are 16 residues in the CDR3. The CDR3: CASSLPSPRINEKLFF. The CDR3, as DNA: TGCGCCAGCAGCTTGCCGTCCCCCCGCATTAATGAAAAACTGTTTTTT.

This rearrangement joins TRBV5-8 to TRBJ1-5; no clear D. Germline V gives CDR1 SGHTS, CDR2 YDEGEE. The V end lost 4 bases, the J end lost 7 bases, and 18 bases lay between the germline ends. This CDR3 is 15 amino acids long. CDR3 nucleotides: TGTGCCAGCAGCCGGGAGGGCAGAGAGGGCCAGCCCCAGCATTTT. This encodes CASSREGREGQPQHF.

As DNA, the CDR3 is TGTGCCAGCAGTAAAGGGGGACAGGGCCGCCAAGAGACCCAGTACTTC. This translates into CASSKGGQGRQETQYF. The chain links TRBV6-2 or TRBV6-3 to TRBJ2-5; 9 nucleotides match TRBD1. The CDR3 totals 16 residues. From germline, CDR1 is MNHEY and CDR2 SVGEGT. J lost 1 base, V lost 5 bases, and 8 bases had no gene match.

This clone was observed a single time. The V and J genes are TRBV2 and TRBJ1-1; 11 positions agree with TRBD1. The CDR3 consists of 15 residues. V shed 6 bases and J 4 bases; nucleotides not matched to a gene: 7. Germline V gene lookup returns CDR1 SNHLY and CDR2 FYNNEI. This CDR3 reads CASRARGTGGTEAFF. For the CDR3, the DNA is TGTGCCAGCAGGGCCCGGGGGACAGGGGGCACTGAAGCTTTCTTT.

The chain recombines TRBV7-8 with TRBJ1-1, with TRBD1 identical over 7 bases. Germline values: CDR1 SGHVS, CDR2 FQNEAQ. There are 14 residues in the CDR3. V gave up 5 bases and J gave up 1 base; unmatched junction bases: 4. Here the CDR3 DNA reads TGTGCCAGCAGCCTCGAGGGGGCGAACACTGAAGCTTTCTTT. This encodes CASSLEGANTEAFF.

The chain has TRBV6-6 and TRBJ1-2; D unresolved. Germline CDR1 is MNHNY and CDR2 is SVGAGI (reference sequence). This CDR3 comprises 16 residues. The V and J ends lost 0 bases and 4 bases respectively, with 15 bases between them. The DNA for the CDR3 is TGTGCCAGCAGTTACTCATCCCAGACGGCGGCCTATGGCTACACCTTC. Protein: CASSYSSQTAAYGYTF.

The chain is built from TRBV7-3 and TRBJ2-7, with D perhaps given as TRBD1 or TRBD2 (6 bases each). Looked up from germline, CDR1 is SGHTA and CDR2 is FQGTGA. Trimming removed 0 bases at V and 5 bases at J, with 29 bases between. The CDR3 covers 20 residues. CDR3 region: CASSLTAGTQLATGAHEQYF. DNA for the CDR3: TGTGCCAGCAGCTTAACGGCCGGGACACAACTAGCTACGGGAGCCCACGAGCAGTACTTC.

The rearrangement joins TRBV28 to TRBJ2-1, with 8 bases that match TRBD1. The germline V gene encodes CDR1 MDHEN and CDR2 SYDVKM. The V segment lost 5 bases and the J segment 4 bases; nucleotides outside the gene matches: 16. The CDR3 is 18 residues long. The CDR3 DNA follows: TGTGCCAGCAGTCGACGTCTAACGCGGGACAGGCGATACAATGAGCAGTTCTTC. Encoded protein: CASSRRLTRDRRYNEQFF.

The CDR3 spells CASSQERLGGNTIYF. Written as DNA, the CDR3 is TGTGCCAGCAGCCAAGAGAGGCTGGGGGGAAACACCATATATTTT. The rearrangement links TRBV3-1 (or the pseudogene TRBV3-2) to TRBJ1-3, with D unclear. This CDR3 spans 15 amino acids. In germline, CDR1 is LGHDT, CDR2 YNNKEL (reference sequence). Trimming stripped 0 bases from V and 4 bases from J, with 10 bases between.

The rearrangement joins TRBV18 to TRBJ1-6, with TRBD1 identical over 11 bases. Trimming at V came to 4 bases and at J to 7 bases, leaving 3 bases not matched to a gene. The CDR3 is 15 residues long. Per the germline V gene, CDR1 is KGHSH and CDR2 is LQKENI. CDR3 sequence (DNA): TGTGCCAGCTCACGGACAGGGGGCAGGAATTCACCCCTCCACTTT. This translates into CASSRTGGRNSPLHF. Together with reference TRBV18 and TRBJ1-6, the CDR3 gives the full variable domain: NAGVMQNPRHLVRRRGQEARLRCSPMKGHSHVYWYRQLPEEGLKFMVYLQKENIIDESGMPKERFSAEFPKEGPSILRIQQVVRGDSAAYFCASSRTGGRNSPLHFGNGTRLTVT.